Below, 30 T cell receptor beta chains from the same sample are listed, as sequenced in a study of CD8+ T cells in alopecia areata. Sequencing templates came from extracted RNA that was reverse transcribed into cDNA. TCRdb's table, derived via immunoSEQ multiplex PCR, lists solely in-frame clones and lacks some. Of 6,000 to 8,500 clones listed, less than 75% were seen once; the top ten hold 2.7%. CD4+ cells obtained from a few patients were subjected to sorting into CD25+CD127- cells. Sequenced sample: CD4+ Tregs sorted from blood. These receptors were taken from a human donor with alopecia areata.

V gene TRBV18 combines with J gene TRBJ2-2, with D maybe TRBD1 (5 bases). Trimming shortened V by 5 bases and J by 0 bases, and 16 bases separated the two germline ends. Germline lookup yields CDR1 KGHSH and CDR2 LQKENI. This CDR3 is built from 17 residues. The CDR3 spells CASSSSLGAANTGELFF. The DNA of the CDR3 is TGTGCCAGCTCAAGCAGCCTAGGGGCCGCGAACACCGGGGAGCTGTTTTTT.

The V and J genes are TRBV6-6 and TRBJ1-2; 7 bases agree with TRBD1. The V segment lost 5 bases and the J segment 0 bases; nucleotides outside the gene matches: 9. The CDR3 runs 16 residues. Germline V gene lookup returns CDR1 MNHNY and CDR2 SVGAGI (reference sequence). This CDR3 reads CASSPELGQTNYGYTF. CDR3 bases: TGTGCCAGCAGTCCTGAATTGGGACAGACTAACTATGGCTACACCTTC.

The chain joins TRBV29-1 to TRBJ2-5; 7 nucleotides align to TRBD2. TRBJ2-7 explains the end of the DNA better; the J call may be wrong. From germline, CDR1 is SQVTM and CDR2 ANQGSEA. The length of the CDR3 is 13 residues. The CDR3 is CSVDGGGTYEQYF. The CDR3 bases are TGCAGCGTTGATGGGGGGGGGACCTACGAGCAGTACTTC.

The chain joins TRBV21-1 to TRBJ2-4; TRBD1 was called by the table and not checked on the DNA. TRBV21-1 is termed a pseudogene. The length of the CDR3 is 17 residues. CDR3 sequence: CASSKGGGWVTKNIQYF. The CDR3 DNA follows: TGTGCCAGCAGCAAAGGAGGGGGTTGGGTAACCAAAAACATTCAGTACTTC.

This clone was seen only a few times. The chain is built from TRBV11-2 and TRBJ1-1; 7 nucleotides match TRBD1. CDR1 is SGHAT and CDR2 is FQNNGV in the germline V gene. The CDR3 has 14 residues. V was pared by 5 bases and J by 4 bases, with 7 bases of the junction left unmatched. DNA of the CDR3: TGTGCCAGCAGCCGTACAGGGGAGGGCACTGAAGCTTTCTTT. Protein: CASSRTGEGTEAFF.

This clone occurred a few times. The chain is built from TRBV2 and TRBJ2-3; D is unclear. V shed 4 bases and J shed 3 bases, with 8 bases lying between them. This CDR3 is built from 13 residues. Germline CDR1 and CDR2: SNHLY and FYNNEI. For the CDR3, the DNA is TGTGCCAGCAGTGGGCAGGAGACAGATACGCAGTATTTT. This sequence encodes CASSGQETDTQYF.

V is TRBV5-1 and J is TRBJ2-7; TRBD2 matches 14 bases. There are 16 residues in the CDR3. CDR1 is SGHRS and CDR2 is YFSETQ in the germline V gene. The trim removed 4 bases at V and 4 bases at J, leaving 7 bases unmatched. CDR3 region: CASSRGLAGGDYEQYF. The CDR3 coding sequence is TGCGCCAGCAGCCGAGGACTAGCGGGAGGCGATTACGAGCAGTACTTC.

The gene calls are TRBV7-9 and TRBJ2-3; 9 bases are a match to TRBD1. In germline, CDR1 is SEHNR, CDR2 FQNEAQ (reference sequence). The V gene end was trimmed by 3 bases and the J gene end by 6 bases; junction bases not matched to a gene: 7. The CDR3 has 15 residues. The CDR3 DNA is TGTGCCAGCAGCTTTTACAGGGGGCGAAGGGATACGCAGTATTTT. This encodes CASSFYRGRRDTQYF.

The chain has TRBV5-1 and TRBJ1-4; no clear D gene. The ends were cut back, 4 bases at V and 12 bases at J, with 10 bases in the middle. CDR1 and CDR2 from the germline V gene are SGHRS and YFSETQ. The CDR3 spans 11 residues. Here the CDR3 reads CASSRTLELFF. In DNA, the CDR3 is TGCGCCAGCAGCCGGACCCTGGAACTGTTTTTT.

This clone was seen just once. V is TRBV7-6 and J is TRBJ2-7; no clear D. CDR3 length: 11 amino acids. Deletions cut 10 bases from V and 6 bases from J, with 13 bases between. The germline CDR1 and CDR2 sequences are SGHVS and FNYEAQ. The CDR3 DNA reads TGTGCCATCTCCATTTCTGGCGAGCAGTACTTC. Translating it yields CAISISGEQYF.

As regards this clone: The junction departs from the called germline gene at one end, perhaps through a read error. V and J are TRBV30 and TRBJ1-1; the D is unclear. The germline V gene encodes CDR1 GTSNPN and CDR2 SVGIG (reference sequence). This CDR3 comprises 11 residues. DNA of the CDR3: TGTGCCTGGAGTGTACGTTCTGAGGCTTTCTTT. Its protein product is CAWSVRSEAFF.

The chain couples TRBV29-1 to TRBJ2-1; 7 nucleotides align to TRBD1. The CDR3 is 13 amino acids. CDR1 and CDR2 (germline): SQVTM, ANQGSEA. Trimming at V came to 5 bases and at J to 2 bases, leaving 3 bases not matched to a gene. The chain's CDR3 is CSVSGTAYNEQFF. CDR3 sequence (DNA): TGCAGCGTTTCCGGGACAGCCTACAATGAGCAGTTCTTC.

This clone was observed a few times. The V call is TRBV6-5, the J call TRBJ2-7; either TRBD1 or TRBD2 may supply D (5 bases each). The V gene lost 2 bases and the J gene lost 2 bases, with 13 bases spanning the gap. Germline CDR1 is MNHEY and CDR2 is SVGAGI. CDR3 length: 15 residues. CDR3 bases: TGTGCCAGCAGTTACGGGGGTCTCCAAACCTACGAGCAGTACTTC. Translated, it gives CASSYGGLQTYEQYF.

This chain joins TRBV7-6 and TRBJ2-2; D is possibly TRBD2 (5 bases). Germline CDR1 reads SGHVS; CDR2 reads FNYEAQ. The V and J ends lost 5 bases and 8 bases respectively, with 21 bases between them. CDR3 length equals 16 residues. The chain's CDR3 is CASSPHLRPGNGELFF. The DNA of the CDR3 is TGTGCCAGCAGCCCCCACCTCAGGCCGGGAAATGGGGAGCTGTTTTTT.

The gene calls are TRBV5-4 and TRBJ2-6; D gene unclear. Germline V CDR1 and CDR2: SGHNT, YYREEE (reference sequence). This CDR3 has 15 residues. With 2 bases removed from V and 1 base from J, the gap between germline ends came to 7 bases. CDR3 nucleotide sequence: TGTGCCAGCAGCTTAGAAGGTTCTGGGGCCAACGTCCTGACTTTC. It translates to CASSLEGSGANVLTF.

This rearrangement joins TRBV6-1 to TRBJ1-3, with D perhaps TRBD1 (6 bases). This CDR3 spans 17 amino acids. Trimming cost V 5 bases and J 0 bases, with 17 bases left between them. Looked up from germline, CDR1 is MNHNS and CDR2 is SASEGT. The CDR3 sequence: CASSQGGHDPSGNTIYF. In nucleotides, the CDR3 is TGTGCCAGCAGTCAAGGGGGACACGATCCCTCTGGAAACACCATATATTTT.

V usage is TRBV6-6 and J usage is TRBJ2-3; D remains unclear. V shed 2 bases and J shed 2 bases, with 8 bases lying between them. CDR1 MNHNY and CDR2 SVGAGI come from the germline V gene (reference sequence). The CDR3 loop spans 14 amino acids. The CDR3 loop is CASSYPGATDTQYF. The DNA for the CDR3 is TGTGCCAGCAGTTACCCTGGAGCCACAGATACGCAGTATTTT.

The V and J genes are TRBV27 and TRBJ2-7, with 7 nucleotides matching TRBD1. Germline V lookup: CDR1 MNHEY, CDR2 SMNVEV (reference sequence). The CDR3 totals 14 residues. J lost 1 base, V lost 5 bases, and 5 bases had no gene match. The CDR3 loop reads CASSPWTGSYEQYF. The DNA of the CDR3 is TGTGCCAGCAGTCCCTGGACAGGATCCTACGAGCAGTACTTC.

The chain recombines TRBV6-5 with TRBJ2-3; the match to TRBD2 covers 9 bases. The junction had 12 bases not matched to a gene; V was cut back by 8 bases and J by 6 bases. This CDR3 has 15 amino acids. The V gene's germline CDR1 is MNHEY and CDR2 SVGAGI. The CDR3 region has the DNA TGTGCCAGCGGTTCTGCGGGGGGGGGATGGGATACGCAGTATTTT. Amino acids: CASGSAGGGWDTQYF.

The CDR3 bases are TGTGCCAGCGGGGGACTCCGCAATGAGCAGTTCTTC. Amino acid sequence: CASGGLRNEQFF. This sequence joins TRBV7-9 and TRBJ2-1; D might be TRBD2 (6 bases). The CDR3 totals 12 residues. Germline V gives CDR1 SEHNR, CDR2 FQNEAQ (reference sequence). V dropped 8 bases and J dropped 6 bases, with 11 bases sitting between them.

The rearrangement joins TRBV30 to TRBJ1-2; D is possibly TRBD1 (5 bases). The CDR3 totals 12 residues. Germline V gene data show CDR1 as GTSNPN and CDR2 as SVGIG (reference sequence). Trimming shortened V by 6 bases and J by 5 bases, and 13 bases separated the two germline ends. DNA of the CDR3: TGTGCCTGTTGGGGCCGCGGATATGGCTACACCTTC. It translates to CACWGRGYGYTF.

The V call is TRBV27, the J call TRBJ2-2; D is possibly TRBD2 (6 bases). Germline-derived CDR1 and CDR2 are MNHEY and SMNVEV (reference sequence). Trimming left V 10 bases short and J 2 bases short, with 14 bases between. The CDR3 has 14 residues. CDR3 bases: TGTGCCACCTCCGTGGGGGGTAACACCGGGGAGCTGTTTTTT. This encodes CATSVGGNTGELFF.

This clone was picked up one time. The chain employs TRBV16 and TRBJ1-2; D remains ambiguous. The CDR3 spans 15 residues. Germline V CDR1 and CDR2: KGHSY, FQNENV. Trimming left V 4 bases short and J 3 bases short, with 15 bases between. The CDR3 sequence is CASSPVWRADYGYTF. CDR3 DNA sequence: TGTGCCAGCAGCCCCGTTTGGAGGGCGGACTATGGCTACACCTTC.

The gene calls are TRBV27 and TRBJ2-7, with D uncertain. The CDR3 sequence is 15 residues long. In germline, CDR1 is MNHEY, CDR2 SMNVEV (reference sequence). Deletions cut 2 bases from V and 4 bases from J, with 15 bases between. CDR3 amino acids: CASSLGIEVGYEQYF. CDR3 in DNA: TGTGCCAGCAGTTTAGGGATTGAGGTCGGGTACGAGCAGTACTTC.

The rearrangement joins TRBV11-2 to TRBJ2-1; D not certain. With 8 bases removed from V and 0 bases from J, the gap between germline ends came to 14 bases. The CDR3 covers 15 residues. Looked up from germline, CDR1 is SGHAT and CDR2 is FQNNGV. CDR3 DNA: TGTGCCAGCGCGCACATATACTACTCCTACAATGAGCAGTTCTTC. It is translated as CASAHIYYSYNEQFF.

This chain connects TRBV7-6 to TRBJ1-4; 8 bases fit TRBD1. The CDR3 runs 15 residues. With 4 bases clipped from V and 7 bases from J, the junction kept 8 bases outside the gene matches. From germline, CDR1 is SGHVS and CDR2 FNYEAQ. The CDR3 region is CASSSGGAAFEKLFF. The CDR3 nucleotides read TGTGCCAGCAGCTCAGGGGGCGCTGCTTTTGAAAAACTGTTTTTT. Full variable domain (remainder filled in from reference TRBV7-6 and TRBJ1-4): GAGVSQSPRYKVTKRGQDVALRCDPISGHVSLYWYRQALGQGPEFLTYFNYEAQQDKSGLPNDRFSAERPEGSISTLTIQRTEQRDSAMYRCASSSGGAAFEKLFFGSGTQLSVL.

This chain connects TRBV10-3 to TRBJ2-7; possibly TRBD1 for D (6 bases). The V end was cut by 11 bases, the J end by 1 base, with 15 bases between. The length of the CDR3 is 13 residues. In germline, CDR1 is ENHRY, CDR2 SYGVKD. CDR3 loop: CAALGQGSYEQYF. The CDR3 coding sequence is TGTGCCGCCTTGGGGCAGGGGTCCTACGAGCAGTACTTC.

The chain is built from TRBV7-2 and TRBJ2-2, with 11 bases that match TRBD2. CDR1 and CDR2 from the germline V gene are SGHTA and FQGNSA. Losses at the gene ends were 4 bases for V and 5 bases for J; bases not matched to a gene: 6. The CDR3 contains 16 residues. DNA for the CDR3: TGTGCCAGCAGCTCCAGACTAGCGGGAAGGACCGGGGAGCTGTTTTTT. It translates to CASSSRLAGRTGELFF.

This clone came up a few times. This rearrangement joins TRBV20-1 to TRBJ2-3; D is undetermined. This CDR3 spans 11 amino acids. The V gene lost 6 bases and the J gene lost 4 bases, with 8 bases spanning the gap. The V gene's germline CDR1 is DFQATT and CDR2 SNEGSKA (reference sequence). The CDR3: CSAGTADTQYF. The CDR3, as DNA: TGCAGTGCAGGTACCGCAGATACGCAGTATTTT.

This clone showed up just once. The rearrangement links TRBV30 to TRBJ1-2, with 8 bases aligning to TRBD1. Germline-derived CDR1 and CDR2 are GTSNPN and SVGIG (reference sequence). With V trimmed by 2 bases and J by 5 bases, 4 bases remained unmatched. This CDR3 has 13 residues. In DNA, the CDR3 is TGTGCCTGGAGTTCAGGGGGCGCGTATGGCTACACCTTC. It specifies CAWSSGGAYGYTF.